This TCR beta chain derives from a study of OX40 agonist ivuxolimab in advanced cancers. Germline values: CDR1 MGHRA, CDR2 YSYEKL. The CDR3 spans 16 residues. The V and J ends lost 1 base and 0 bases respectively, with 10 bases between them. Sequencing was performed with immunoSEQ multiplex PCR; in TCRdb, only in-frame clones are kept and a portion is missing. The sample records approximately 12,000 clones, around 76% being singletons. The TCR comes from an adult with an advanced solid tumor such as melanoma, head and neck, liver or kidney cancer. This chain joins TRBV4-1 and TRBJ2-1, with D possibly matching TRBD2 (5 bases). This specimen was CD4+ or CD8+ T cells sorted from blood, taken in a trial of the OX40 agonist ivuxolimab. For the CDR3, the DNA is TGCGCCAGCAGCCAAGTAGGAGCGGCCTCCTACAATGAGCAGTTCTTC. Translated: CASSQVGAASYNEQFF.